This is a list of T cell receptor beta chains from one sample in a study of cytomegalovirus exposure and HLA in healthy donors. The data were produced by immunoSEQ multiplex PCR, yet TCRdb's version contains in-frame clones alone and is incomplete. The sample includes over 150,000 clones, over 65% of them seen just once. Material: PBMCs. These receptors were taken from a woman aged 60-75 years in good health and CMV-seropositive. CDR3s include the opening cysteine and the closing phenylalanine or tryptophan. D genes are given only for firm matches. A clone size is listed for some rows: how often the clone was seen (once, few, many), or a class if it is expanded.

size,J,V,length,D,DNA,CDR3
NA,TRBJ2-5,TRBV10-1,15,NA,TGCGCCAGCAGTATCATGGAGTCCCCGCGGGAGACCCAGTACTTC,CASSIMESPRETQYF
once,TRBJ2-3,TRBV30,16,NA,TGTGCCTGGAGTGTAAGGAGGGGCGTCGTTTCAGATACGCAGTATTTT,CAWSVRRGVVSDTQYF
few,TRBJ1-1,TRBV29-1,11,NA,TGCAGCGTCCGGGAGAACACTGAAGCTTTCTTT,CSVRENTEAFF
NA,TRBJ2-1,TRBV19,15,NA,TGTGCCAGTAGTGTTATCGACAGGCTCCACAATGAGCAGTTCTTC,CASSVIDRLHNEQFF
NA,TRBJ1-3,TRBV10-3,14,NA,TGTGCCACCGTCACACAGGTAGCTGGAAACACCATATATTTT,CATVTQVAGNTIYF
NA,TRBJ1-6,TRBV6-5,16,TRBD1,TGTGCCAGCAGTTACTCCGGGACAGGGTTAGGTTCACCCCTCCACTTT,CASSYSGTGLGSPLHF
NA,TRBJ2-7,TRBV7-8,15,NA,TGTGCCAGCAGCTTAGAGACAGGTACCTCCTACGAGCGGTACTTC,CASSLETGTSYERYF
NA,TRBJ1-1,TRBV5-1,13,NA,TGCGCCAGCAGTCGGGGAACGAACACTGAAGCTTTCTTT,CASSRGTNTEAFF
few,TRBJ2-3,TRBV18,16,NA,TGTGCCAGCTCACCACCGGCTAGCTCTAGCACAGATACGCAGTATTTT,CASSPPASSSTDTQYF
NA,TRBJ2-1,TRBV28,14,TRBD2,TGTGCCACCCTGACTAGCGGGGTCTACAATGAGCAGTTCTTC,CATLTSGVYNEQFF
once,TRBJ2-3,TRBV15,19,NA,TGTGCCACCAGCAGAGATAGAAGGGGGGGCCGACTAACCACAGATACGCAGTATTTT,CATSRDRRGGRLTTDTQYF
NA,TRBJ2-5,TRBV5-1,13,NA,TGCGCCAGCAGCCGGGGTGGACAAGAGACCCAGTACTTC,CASSRGGQETQYF
NA,TRBJ1-5,TRBV19,16,NA,TGTGCCAGTAGTATAGGGGGGACGGGGGGCCGACAGCCCCAGCATTTT,CASSIGGTGGRQPQHF
NA,TRBJ2-7,TRBV4-1,14,TRBD1,TGCGCCAGCAGCCAAGGACAGGGGAGCTACGAGCAGTACTTC,CASSQGQGSYEQYF
once,TRBJ2-5,TRBV29-1,12,NA,TGCAGCGTCCGGGGTCCCGGAGAGACCCAGTACTTC,CSVRGPGETQYF
NA,TRBJ1-5,TRBV27,17,TRBD1,TGTGCCAGCAGCCTTATGGGGGGTGGACAGGGGCATCAGCCCCAGCATTTT,CASSLMGGGQGHQPQHF
NA,TRBJ1-5,TRBV30,14,NA,TGTGCCTGGAGTGCTGGGGAGGGGAATCAGCCCCAGCATTTT,CAWSAGEGNQPQHF
NA,TRBJ1-2,TRBV2,15,TRBD1,TGTGCCACCCGAGGGACAGGGGGCGCGGGCTATGGCTACACCTTC,CATRGTGGAGYGYTF
NA,TRBJ1-1,TRBV30,11,NA,TGTGCCTGGACAGTCAACACTGAAGCTTTCTTT,CAWTVNTEAFF
NA,TRBJ2-7,TRBV28,13,TRBD1,TGTGCCAGCAGTTCAGGGGGCACTTACGAGCAGTACTTC,CASSSGGTYEQYF
few,TRBJ2-1,TRBV28,16,TRBD2,TGTGCCAGCAGCCCCTATGAGCGGGGTAAAGACAATGAGCAGTTCTTC,CASSPYERGKDNEQFF
NA,TRBJ2-1,TRBV7-9,14,TRBD2,TGTGCCAGCAGCTTTACTAGCGGGGGGGGCGAGCAGTTCTTC,CASSFTSGGGEQFF